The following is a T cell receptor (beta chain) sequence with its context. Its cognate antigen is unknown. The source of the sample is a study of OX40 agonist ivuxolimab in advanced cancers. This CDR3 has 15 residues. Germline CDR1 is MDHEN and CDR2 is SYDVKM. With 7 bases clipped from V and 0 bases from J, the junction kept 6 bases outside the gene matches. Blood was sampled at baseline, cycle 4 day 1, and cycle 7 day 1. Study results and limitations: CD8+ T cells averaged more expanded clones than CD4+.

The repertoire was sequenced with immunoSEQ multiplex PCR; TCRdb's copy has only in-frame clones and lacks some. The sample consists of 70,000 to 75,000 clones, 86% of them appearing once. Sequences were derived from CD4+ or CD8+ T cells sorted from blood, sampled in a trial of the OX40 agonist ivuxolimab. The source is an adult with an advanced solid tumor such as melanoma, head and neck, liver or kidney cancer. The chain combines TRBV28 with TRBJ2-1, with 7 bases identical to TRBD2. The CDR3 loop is CASIRSSGSYNEQFF. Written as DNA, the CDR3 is TGTGCCAGCATTCGGTCTAGCGGCTCCTACAATGAGCAGTTCTTC.